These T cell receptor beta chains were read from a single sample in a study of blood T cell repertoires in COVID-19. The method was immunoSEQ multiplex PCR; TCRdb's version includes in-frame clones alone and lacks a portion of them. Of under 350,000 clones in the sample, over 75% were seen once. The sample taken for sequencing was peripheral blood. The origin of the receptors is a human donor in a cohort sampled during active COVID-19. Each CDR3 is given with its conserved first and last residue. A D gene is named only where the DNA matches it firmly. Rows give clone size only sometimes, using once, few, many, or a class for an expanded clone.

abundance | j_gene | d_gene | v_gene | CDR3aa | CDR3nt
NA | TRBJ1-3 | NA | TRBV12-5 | CASGLVPGMSSGNTIYF | TGTGCTAGTGGTTTGGTACCAGGGATGAGCTCTGGAAACACCATATATTTT
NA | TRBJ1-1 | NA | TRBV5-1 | CASSLSGGGVTEAFF | TGCGCCAGCAGCTTATCTGGGGGAGGGGTGACTGAAGCTTTCTTT
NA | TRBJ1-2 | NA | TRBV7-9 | CASSARGDSNYGYTF | TGTGCCAGCAGCGCTCGCGGCGACAGCAACTATGGCTACACCTTC
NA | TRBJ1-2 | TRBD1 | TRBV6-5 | CASSLQGGYGYTF | TGTGCCAGCAGCCTACAGGGGGGTTATGGCTACACCTTC
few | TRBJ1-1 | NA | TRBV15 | CATSRQLNTEAFF | TGTGCCACCAGCAGACAATTGAACACTGAAGCTTTCTTT
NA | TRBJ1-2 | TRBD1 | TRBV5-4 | CASSLASGQGLYGYTF | TGTGCCAGCAGCTTGGCCAGCGGACAGGGCCTCTATGGCTACACCTTC
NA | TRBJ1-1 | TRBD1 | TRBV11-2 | CASSHPRYDRGIWTEAFF | TGTGCCAGCAGCCATCCCCGATATGACAGGGGAATATGGACTGAAGCTTTCTTT
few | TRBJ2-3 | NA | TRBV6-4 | CASSDRLDSTDTQYF | TGTGCCAGCAGTGACCGACTTGATAGCACAGATACGCAGTATTTT
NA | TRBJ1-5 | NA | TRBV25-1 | CASSGKGAANQPQHF | TGTGCCAGCAGTGGTAAAGGGGCCGCCAATCAGCCCCAGCATTTT
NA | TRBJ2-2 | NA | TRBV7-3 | CASSLTRVGELFF | TGTGCCAGCAGCTTAACCCGGGTCGGGGAGCTGTTTTTT
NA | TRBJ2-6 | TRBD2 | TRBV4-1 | CASSQRPGGAANVLTF | TGCGCCAGCAGCCAACGTCCGGGGGGGGCGGCCAACGTCCTGACTTTC
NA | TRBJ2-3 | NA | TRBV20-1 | CSASLRSTDTQYF | TGCAGTGCTAGTTTGCGGAGCACAGATACGCAGTATTTT
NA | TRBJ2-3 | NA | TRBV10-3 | CAISESTWRDTQYF | TGTGCCATCAGTGAATCCACGTGGCGGGATACGCAGTATTTT
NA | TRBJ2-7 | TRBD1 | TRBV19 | CASSAAGGTYEQYF | TGTGCCAGTAGTGCCGCAGGGGGAACCTACGAGCAGTACTTC
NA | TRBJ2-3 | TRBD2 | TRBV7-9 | CASSRPLSGGAPGTDTQYF | TGTGCCAGCAGCAGGCCCTTAAGCGGGGGGGCCCCCGGCACAGATACGCAGTATTTT
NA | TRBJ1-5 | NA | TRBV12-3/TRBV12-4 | CASSNSFNQPQHF | TGTGCCAGCAGTAATAGTTTCAATCAGCCCCAGCATTTT
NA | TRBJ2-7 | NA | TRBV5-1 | CASSLAAGELYEQYF | TGCGCCAGCAGCTTGGCGGCAGGTGAACTCTACGAGCAGTACTTC
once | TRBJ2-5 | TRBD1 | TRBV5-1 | CASSRGTEETQYF | TGCGCCAGCAGCAGGGGGACAGAAGAGACCCAGTACTTC
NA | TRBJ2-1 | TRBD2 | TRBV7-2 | CASRLPGGQYNEQFF | TGTGCCAGCAGACTTCCGGGGGGGCAGTACAATGAGCAGTTCTTC
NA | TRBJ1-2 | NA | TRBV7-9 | CASSSLGGASGYTF | TGTGCCAGCAGCTCCCTCGGGGGTGCGAGCGGCTACACCTTC
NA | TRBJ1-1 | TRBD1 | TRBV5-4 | CASAEDREVTEAFF | TGTGCCAGCGCAGAGGACAGGGAAGTGACTGAAGCTTTCTTT
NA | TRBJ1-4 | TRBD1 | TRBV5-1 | CASRVDRANEKLFF | TGCGCCAGCAGAGTGGACAGGGCGAATGAAAAACTGTTTTTT
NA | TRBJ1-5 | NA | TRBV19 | CASSITQNQPQHF | TGTGCCAGTAGTATAACCCAGAACCAGCCCCAGCATTTT